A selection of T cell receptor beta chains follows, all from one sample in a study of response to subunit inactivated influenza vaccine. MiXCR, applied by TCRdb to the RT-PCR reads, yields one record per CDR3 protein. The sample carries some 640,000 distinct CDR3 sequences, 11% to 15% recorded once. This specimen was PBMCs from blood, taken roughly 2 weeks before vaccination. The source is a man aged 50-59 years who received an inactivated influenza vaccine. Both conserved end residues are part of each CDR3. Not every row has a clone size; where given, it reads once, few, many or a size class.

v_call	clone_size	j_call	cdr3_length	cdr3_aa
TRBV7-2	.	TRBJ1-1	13	CASSPARATEAFF
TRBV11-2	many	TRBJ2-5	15	CASSFSTGSQETQYF
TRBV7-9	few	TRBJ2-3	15	CASSLVLGHTDTQYF
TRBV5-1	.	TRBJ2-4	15	CALGTGFSLRNIQYF
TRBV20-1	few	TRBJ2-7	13	CSARDFESYEQYF
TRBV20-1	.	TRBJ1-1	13	CSATRTGSTEAFF
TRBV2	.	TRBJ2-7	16	CASSEWVSGGDYEQYF
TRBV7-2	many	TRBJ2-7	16	CASSWTPGLPMYEQYF
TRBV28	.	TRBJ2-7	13	CASSLWGPYEQYF
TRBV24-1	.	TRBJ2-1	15	CATSDLQAGVHEQFF
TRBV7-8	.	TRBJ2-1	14	CAMSHGVSYNEQFF
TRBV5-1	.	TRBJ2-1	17	CASSLMDPPSAYNEQFF
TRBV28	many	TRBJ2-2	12	CASNMNTGELFF
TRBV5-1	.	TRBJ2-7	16	CASSLTGPPQTYEQYF
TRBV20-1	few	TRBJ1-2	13	CSAYDMGGEGYTF
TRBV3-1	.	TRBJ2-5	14	CASSQDAGQGSQYF
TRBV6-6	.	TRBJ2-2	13	CASSYSTMSELFF
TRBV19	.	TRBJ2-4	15	CASSVQGPAKNIQYF
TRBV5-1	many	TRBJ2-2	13	CASSLRSPGELFF
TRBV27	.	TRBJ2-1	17	CASSLSASGRYYNEQFF
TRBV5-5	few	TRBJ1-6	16	CASSLDEGALNSPLHF
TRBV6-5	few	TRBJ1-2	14	CASSYSNGIYGYTF
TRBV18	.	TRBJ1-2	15	CASSLPVQGKDGYTF
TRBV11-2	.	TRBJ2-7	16	CASSLVYKAVFGEQYF
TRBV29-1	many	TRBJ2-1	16	CSVEWAVGSPSYEQFF
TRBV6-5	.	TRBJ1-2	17	CASSFTAWDSGPYGYTF
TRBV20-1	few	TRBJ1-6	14	CSARDIQGASPLHF
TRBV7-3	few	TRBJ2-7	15	CASSRGLAEDYEQYF
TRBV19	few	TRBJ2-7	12	CASRRTSGEQYF
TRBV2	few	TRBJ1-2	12	CAIADRNYGYTF
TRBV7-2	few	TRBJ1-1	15	CASSVAFLSGTEAFF
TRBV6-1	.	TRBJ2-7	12	CASSESIYEQYF
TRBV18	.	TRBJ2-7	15	CASSPRGTGVDEQYF
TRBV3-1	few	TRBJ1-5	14	CASSSGSANQPQHF
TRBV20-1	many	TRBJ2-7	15	CSARKGQFFSYEQYF
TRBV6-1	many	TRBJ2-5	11	CASSNQETQYF
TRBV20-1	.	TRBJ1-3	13	CSALRTGGNTIYF
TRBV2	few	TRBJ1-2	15	CASRKETGYNYGYTF
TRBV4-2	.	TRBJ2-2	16	CASSQPGLAGRGELFF
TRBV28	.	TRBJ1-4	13	CASSLWASEKLFF